This is a list of T cell receptor beta chains from one sample in a study of cytomegalovirus exposure and HLA in healthy donors. Profiled with immunoSEQ multiplex PCR; TCRdb holds only in-frame clones, not every one. This repertoire includes more than 200,000 clones. Material: PBMCs. These receptors all come from a young woman in good health and CMV-seropositive. Both conserved end residues are part of each CDR3. Fields, in order: D gene, J gene, CDR3 length, V gene, CDR3 protein, CDR3 DNA. D genes are given only for firm matches.

TRBD1 | TRBJ2-2 | 15 | TRBV5-4 | CASSQPGQGLGELFF | TGTGCCAGCAGCCAGCCGGGACAGGGATTAGGGGAGCTGTTTTTT
TRBD1 | TRBJ2-3 | 17 | TRBV5-4 | CASSPWRTGAGTDTQYF | TGTGCCAGCAGCCCCTGGCGGACAGGGGCAGGTACAGATACGCAGTATTTT
. | TRBJ2-7 | 12 | TRBV7-9 | CASSPRVWEQYF | TGTGCCAGCAGTCCCCGCGTATGGGAGCAGTACTTC
TRBD2 | TRBJ2-1 | 14 | TRBV18 | CASSPGTSGDEQFF | TGTGCCAGCTCACCAGGGACTAGCGGGGATGAGCAGTTCTTC
TRBD1 | TRBJ1-6 | 15 | TRBV30 | CAWSLGTGGGKPLHF | TGTGCCTGGAGTCTTGGGACAGGGGGAGGCAAACCCCTCCACTTT
. | TRBJ2-7 | 13 | TRBV6-5 | CASRLALAYEQYF | TGTGCCAGCAGGCTTGCACTAGCTTACGAGCAGTACTTC
. | TRBJ2-1 | 13 | TRBV6-5 | CASTKGGKDEQFF | TGTGCCAGCACCAAAGGCGGGAAAGATGAGCAGTTCTTC
TRBD2 | TRBJ2-1 | 15 | TRBV7-6 | CASSLLAGGNNEQFF | TGTGCCAGCAGCTTACTAGCGGGGGGGAACAATGAGCAGTTCTTC
. | TRBJ1-1 | 14 | TRBV6-4 | CASSVGERGTEAFF | TGTGCCAGCAGTGTGGGGGAGCGGGGCACTGAAGCTTTCTTT
. | TRBJ1-3 | 17 | TRBV4-2 | CASSQDPGYRSGNTIYF | TGTGCCAGCAGCCAAGACCCGGGTTACCGCTCTGGAAACACCATATATTTT
. | TRBJ1-1 | 18 | TRBV7-9 | CASSPGAGTRQSRAEAFF | TGTGCCAGCAGTCCGGGCGCCGGGACACGCCAGTCGAGGGCTGAAGCTTTCTTT
TRBD1 | TRBJ1-4 | 14 | TRBV6-1 | CASSEWDSLEKLFF | TGTGCCAGCAGTGAATGGGACAGCCTCGAAAAACTGTTTTTT
. | TRBJ1-5 | 15 | TRBV9 | CASSPLGADNQPQHF | TGTGCCAGCAGCCCCCTAGGGGCGGACAATCAGCCCCAGCATTTT
. | TRBJ2-7 | 15 | TRBV11-2 | CASSSGLGGRYEQYF | TGTGCCAGCAGCTCTGGACTAGGGGGAAGGTACGAGCAGTACTTC
TRBD2 | TRBJ2-1 | 14 | TRBV11-2 | CASSARTSMDEQFF | TGTGCCAGCAGCGCCCGGACTAGCATGGATGAGCAGTTCTTC
. | TRBJ2-6 | 15 | TRBV6-1 | CASSPRGSGANVLTF | TGTGCCAGCAGTCCACGGGGCTCTGGGGCCAACGTCCTGACTTTC
. | TRBJ1-1 | 13 | TRBV19 | CASSTEQEGEAFF | TGTGCCAGTAGTACCGAACAGGAGGGTGAAGCTTTCTTT
. | TRBJ1-4 | 14 | TRBV18 | CASSPRRGDEKLFF | TGTGCCAGCTCGCCGCGGAGGGGTGACGAAAAACTGTTTTTT
. | TRBJ1-2 | 15 | TRBV5-5 | CASSLAAQGNYGYTF | TGTGCCAGCAGCTTGGCCGCGCAGGGGAACTATGGCTACACCTTC
. | TRBJ1-2 | 15 | TRBV29-1 | CSAGTYREKNYGYTF | TGCAGCGCAGGAACCTACAGGGAGAAGAACTATGGCTACACCTTC
. | TRBJ1-5 | 14 | TRBV6-5 | CASRLGKGRQPQHF | TGTGCCAGCCGCCTTGGAAAGGGGCGTCAGCCCCAGCATTTT
. | TRBJ1-5 | 16 | TRBV2 | CASSGSVGAVDQPQHF | TGTGCCAGCAGTGGGTCAGTAGGGGCGGTGGATCAGCCCCAGCATTTT
. | TRBJ1-2 | 13 | TRBV2 | CASSDGVSYGYTF | TGTGCCAGCAGTGACGGGGTTAGCTATGGCTACACCTTC
TRBD2 | TRBJ2-7 | 15 | TRBV5-1 | CASSAGGRDPYEQYF | TGCGCCAGCAGCGCGGGGGGCAGGGACCCCTACGAGCAGTACTTC
. | TRBJ2-3 | 12 | TRBV28 | CASSSTAGTQYF | TGTGCCAGCAGTTCGACAGCGGGTACGCAGTATTTT
TRBD1 | TRBJ2-3 | 15 | TRBV5-4 | CASSLGQDLTDTQYF | TGTGCCAGCAGCCTGGGACAGGACCTCACAGATACGCAGTATTTT
. | TRBJ1-4 | 15 | TRBV21-1 | CASSLEGLKNEKLFF | TGTGCCAGCAGCCTGGAGGGACTCAAAAATGAAAAACTGTTTTTT
. | TRBJ1-1 | 16 | TRBV19 | CASSKISDPPNTEAFF | TGTGCCAGTAGTAAAATAAGCGATCCACCGAACACTGAAGCTTTCTTT
. | TRBJ1-5 | 16 | TRBV18 | CASSLPGERGFQPQHF | TGTGCCAGCTCACTACCTGGGGAGCGGGGGTTTCAGCCCCAGCATTTT
. | TRBJ2-1 | 14 | TRBV18 | CASSPPSPYNEQFF | TGTGCCAGCTCACCACCGTCCCCTTACAATGAGCAGTTCTTC
TRBD2 | TRBJ2-3 | 12 | TRBV19 | CASSPQAGAQYF | TGTGCCAGTAGTCCCCAAGCGGGGGCGCAGTATTTT